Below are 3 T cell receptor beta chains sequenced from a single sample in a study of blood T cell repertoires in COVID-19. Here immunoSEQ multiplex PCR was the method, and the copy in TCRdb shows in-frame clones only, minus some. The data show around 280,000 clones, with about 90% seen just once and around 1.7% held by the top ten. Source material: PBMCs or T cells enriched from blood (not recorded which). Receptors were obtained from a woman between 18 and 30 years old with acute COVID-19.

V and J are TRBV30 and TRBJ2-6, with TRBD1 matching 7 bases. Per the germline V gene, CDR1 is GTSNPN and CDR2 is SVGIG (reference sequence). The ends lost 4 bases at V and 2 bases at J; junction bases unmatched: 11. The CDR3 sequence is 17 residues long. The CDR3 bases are TGTGCCTGGAAGGTGAACCTCGACAGGGCTGGGGCCAACGTCCTGACTTTC. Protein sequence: CAWKVNLDRAGANVLTF.

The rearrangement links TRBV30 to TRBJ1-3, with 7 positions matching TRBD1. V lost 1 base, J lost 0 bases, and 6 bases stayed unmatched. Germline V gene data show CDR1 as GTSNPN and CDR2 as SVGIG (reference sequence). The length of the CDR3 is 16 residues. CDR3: CAWSDGTVLSGNTIYF. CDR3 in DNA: TGTGCCTGGAGTGACGGGACAGTTCTCTCTGGAAACACCATATATTTT.

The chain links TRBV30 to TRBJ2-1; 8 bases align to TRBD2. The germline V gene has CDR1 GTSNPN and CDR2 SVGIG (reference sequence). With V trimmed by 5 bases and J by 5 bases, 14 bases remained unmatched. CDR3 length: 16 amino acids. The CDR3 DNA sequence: TGTGCCTGGGCCAATTTGCACGGGACTAGTAACAATGAGCAGTTCTTC. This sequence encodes CAWANLHGTSNNEQFF.